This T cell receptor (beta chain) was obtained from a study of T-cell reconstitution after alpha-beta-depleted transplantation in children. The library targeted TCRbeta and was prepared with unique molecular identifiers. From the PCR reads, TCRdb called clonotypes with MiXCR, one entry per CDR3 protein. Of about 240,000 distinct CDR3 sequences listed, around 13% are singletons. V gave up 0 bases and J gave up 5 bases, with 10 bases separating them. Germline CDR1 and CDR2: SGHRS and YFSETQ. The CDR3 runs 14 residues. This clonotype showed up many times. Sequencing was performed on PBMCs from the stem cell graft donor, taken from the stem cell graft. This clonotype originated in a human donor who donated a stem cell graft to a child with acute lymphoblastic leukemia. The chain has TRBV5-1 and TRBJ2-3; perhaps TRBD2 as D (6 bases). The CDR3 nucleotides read TGCGCCAGCAGCTTGGACAGGAGGGAAGATACGCAGTATTTT. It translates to CASSLDRREDTQYF.